These 26 T cell receptor beta chains originate from one sample sequenced in a study of T cell responses to AZD1222 COVID-19 vaccine (dated by TCRdb to the early 2020s). The sample's time point, from its label and the paper: about 28 days (+/-7) after the second vaccine dose. Receptor amplification or capture employed the immunoSEQ multiplex PCR assay. The immuneACCESS repertoire file appears here via TCRdb, limited to in-frame rearrangements. These files lack a portion of the clones; in checked studies, under half of the deficit traces to unresolved V genes, and the cause of the others is not known. The table for this sample lists around 80,000 clones; approximately 83% of them were counted only once. Jointly, the top ten make up 10% of the sample. The source material was peripheral blood, sampled 28 days after the second AZD1222 dose. These receptors were collected from an adult who received the AZD1222 COVID-19 vaccine.

The chain employs TRBV5-6 and TRBJ2-7; 7 bases line up with TRBD2. CDR1 and CDR2 from the germline V gene are SGHDT and YYEEEE. Trimming at V came to 2 bases and at J to 0 bases, leaving 5 bases not matched to a gene. There are 15 residues in the CDR3. The CDR3 sequence is CASSLYRDYSYEQYF. The DNA for the CDR3 is TGTGCCAGCAGCTTATATCGGGACTACTCCTACGAGCAGTACTTC.

The chain carries TRBV19 and TRBJ2-3, with TRBD2 as a possible D gene (6 bases). The CDR3 spans 15 residues. Germline-derived CDR1 and CDR2 are LNHDA and SQIVND (reference sequence). Trimming pared 6 bases from V and 0 bases from J, leaving 13 bases between. CDR3 sequence: CASSSKEGSTDTQYF. As DNA, the CDR3 is TGTGCCAGTAGCTCGAAGGAGGGAAGCACAGATACGCAGTATTTT.

The chain recombines TRBV7-9 with TRBJ1-1; D is ambiguous. CDR1 SEHNR and CDR2 FQNEAQ come from the germline V gene (reference sequence). The CDR3 runs 15 residues. Trimming pared 0 bases from V and 5 bases from J, leaving 13 bases between. DNA for the CDR3: TGTGCCAGCAGCTTAGCTGGCGGAGGCCATACTGAAGCTTTCTTT. It specifies CASSLAGGGHTEAFF.

The chain is built from TRBV19 and TRBJ1-2; no definite D call. The CDR3 length is 13 residues. Trimming took 3 bases from V and 3 from J, leaving 8 bases between them. Germline V gene lookup returns CDR1 LNHDA and CDR2 SQIVND (reference sequence). CDR3 loop: CASSMGRYYGYTF. DNA for the CDR3: TGTGCCAGTAGTATGGGCCGCTACTATGGCTACACCTTC.

The chain recombines TRBV15 with TRBJ2-7, with 10 nucleotides matching TRBD2. Per germline, CDR1 LNHNV and CDR2 YYDKDF (reference sequence). The CDR3 has 15 residues. V shed 0 bases, J shed 4 bases, and the junction held 3 bases outside the gene matches. CDR3 sequence (DNA): TGTGCCACCAGCAGAGACACTAGCGGGGCTTACGAGCAGTACTTC. Translation: CATSRDTSGAYEQYF.

The V gene is TRBV27, the J gene TRBJ1-2; perhaps TRBD1 as D (6 bases). V lost 6 bases and J 7 bases, leaving 18 bases between the germline ends. Per the germline V gene, CDR1 is MNHEY and CDR2 is SMNVEV (reference sequence). The CDR3 contains 14 residues. The CDR3 loop reads CASRGGHSEGGYTF. The CDR3 DNA is TGTGCCAGCAGGGGGGGGCACTCTGAGGGTGGCTACACCTTC.

The chain uses TRBV3-1 (or the pseudogene TRBV3-2) and TRBJ1-1; 8 nucleotides agree with TRBD1. Germline CDR1 LGHDT, CDR2 YNNKEL (reference sequence). Germline trimming cut 4 bases from V and 5 bases from J; bases unmatched to any gene: 6. The CDR3 is 14 residues long. In DNA form, the CDR3 reads TGTGCCAGCAGCCCCGGACAGGGAGAGACTGAAGCTTTCTTT. Amino acid sequence: CASSPGQGETEAFF.

The V gene is TRBV6-2 or TRBV6-3, the J gene TRBJ1-1; the match to TRBD1 covers 11 bases. CDR3 length: 13 amino acids. V lost 8 bases, J lost 11 bases, and 10 bases stayed unmatched. CDR1 is MNHEY, CDR2 SVGEGT, per germline. In nucleotides, the CDR3 is TGTGCCAGCGGCCGGACAGGGGGCGGGACGGCTTTCTTT. Amino acid sequence: CASGRTGGGTAFF.

The CDR3 sequence is CASSPGQVYGYTF. The CDR3 bases are TGCGCCAGCAGTCCCGGACAGGTGTATGGCTACACCTTC. The V and J genes are TRBV5-1 and TRBJ1-2, with 7 positions matching TRBD1. V shed 5 bases and J 5 bases; nucleotides not matched to a gene: 6. CDR1 SGHRS and CDR2 YFSETQ come from the germline V gene. This CDR3 has 13 amino acids.

V and J are TRBV7-9 and TRBJ2-7; 9 nucleotides align to TRBD2. From germline, CDR1 is SEHNR and CDR2 FQNEAQ (reference sequence). Trimming removed 1 base from V and 2 bases from J; junction bases left unmatched: 3. This CDR3 has 15 residues. The CDR3 region is CASSLGAGGPYEQYF. The CDR3 DNA is TGTGCCAGCAGCTTAGGAGCGGGGGGCCCCTACGAGCAGTACTTC.

The chain employs TRBV7-9 and TRBJ2-7; tentatively, D is TRBD1 (5 bases). The CDR3 runs 14 residues. CDR1 is SEHNR, CDR2 FQNEAQ, per germline (reference sequence). The germline V and J ends were trimmed by 4 bases and 4 bases, with 14 bases remaining between them. CDR3 coding DNA: TGTGCCAGCAGCTCCATGGCCCAGGGTTACGAGCAGTACTTC. This sequence encodes CASSSMAQGYEQYF.

The J gene is TRBJ2-2, the V gene TRBV4-2; no clear D. V lost 1 base and J lost 6, with 9 bases in between. The CDR3 is made up of 14 amino acids. Germline CDR1 is LGHNA and CDR2 is YNFKEQ. The CDR3 nucleotides read TGTGCCAGCAGCCAAGGTGATAGCCCCGGGGAGCTGTTTTTT. Its protein is CASSQGDSPGELFF.

This chain uses TRBV6-2 or TRBV6-3 with TRBJ1-5, with a weak D call TRBD1 (6 bases). CDR3 length equals 17 residues. V was shortened by 2 bases and J by 4 bases, with 18 bases between the two germline ends. CDR1 is MNHEY and CDR2 is SVGEGT in the germline V gene. The CDR3, as DNA: TGTGCCAGCAGTTACCCAGGATTGGGGGGGCGAAATCAGCCCCAGCATTTT. This translates into CASSYPGLGGRNQPQHF.

The chain employs TRBV9 and TRBJ1-1, with 9 bases fitting TRBD1. Germline CDR1 SGDLS, CDR2 YYNGEE. There are 16 residues in the CDR3. Trimming cost V 2 bases and J 5 bases; bases outside gene matches: 10. The CDR3 DNA sequence: TGTGCCAGCAGCGTTACAGGGGGCGCGGAAGTTACTGAAGCTTTCTTT. Protein sequence: CASSVTGGAEVTEAFF.

The chain carries TRBV2 and TRBJ2-1, with TRBD2 identical over 7 bases. Germline loops: CDR1 SNHLY, CDR2 FYNNEI. After removal of 7 bases from V and 4 bases from J, the junction contained 13 bases not matched to a gene. CDR3 length: 16 amino acids. CDR3 nucleotide sequence: TGTGCCAGCAAGTTCGCTAGCGGAATTACTTACAATGAGCAGTTCTTC. Amino acids: CASKFASGITYNEQFF. The full variable domain, with the rest looked up from reference TRBV2 and TRBJ2-1, is EPEVTQTPSHQVTQMGQEVILRCVPISNHLYFYWYRQILGQKVEFLVSFYNNEISEKSEIFDDQFSVERPDGSNFTLKIRSTKLEDSAMYFCASKFASGITYNEQFFGPGTRLTVL.

The genes are TRBV18 and TRBJ2-3, with 9 bases matching TRBD1. J lost 0 bases, V lost 2 bases, and 6 bases had no gene match. This CDR3 has 17 residues. CDR1 KGHSH and CDR2 LQKENI come from the germline V gene. The chain's CDR3 is CASSPAQGAGSTDTQYF. The DNA of the CDR3 is TGTGCCAGCTCACCAGCACAGGGGGCTGGGAGCACAGATACGCAGTATTTT.

V usage is TRBV12-5 and J usage is TRBJ2-1, with D unresolved. With 0 bases removed from V and 2 bases from J, the gap between germline ends came to 11 bases. Germline lookup yields CDR1 LGHNT and CDR2 FRNRAP. The CDR3 spans 16 residues. The CDR3 nucleotides read TGTGCTAGTGGTTTGGTACGGTCCGGCACCTACAATGAGCAGTTCTTC. Its protein product is CASGLVRSGTYNEQFF.

This sequence joins TRBV2 and TRBJ1-3, with a possible D match to TRBD1 (5 bases). Germline CDR1 SNHLY, CDR2 FYNNEI. V was shortened by 6 bases and J by 9 bases, with 24 bases between the two germline ends. CDR3 length: 16 amino acids. The CDR3: CASRFLFSDDGGTIYF. The CDR3 region has the DNA TGTGCCAGCAGATTTTTGTTTTCGGACGATGGGGGCACCATATATTTT.

In its sample, this clone was seen once. The gene calls are TRBV15 and TRBJ1-5; 8 bases agree with TRBD1. Germline CDR1 is LNHNV and CDR2 is YYDKDF (reference sequence). The CDR3 is 15 amino acids. The V segment lost 5 bases and the J segment 4 bases; nucleotides outside the gene matches: 7. CDR3 region: CATSLPHRGNQPQHF. In DNA form, the CDR3 reads TGTGCCACCAGCCTTCCTCACAGGGGGAATCAGCCCCAGCATTTT.

V and J are TRBV3-1 (or the pseudogene TRBV3-2) and TRBJ2-3; D is unclear. V lost 8 bases and J 7 bases, leaving 7 bases between the germline ends. Germline loops: CDR1 LGHDT, CDR2 YNNKEL (reference sequence). The CDR3 is 10 residues long. Written as DNA, the CDR3 is TGTGCCAGCGGCGTAAATACGCAGTATTTT. It yields the protein CASGVNTQYF.

This chain uses TRBV12-3 or TRBV12-4 with TRBJ2-5; D is unclear. The CDR3 sequence is 13 residues long. Deletions cut 3 bases from V and 2 bases from J, with 7 bases between. The CDR3 DNA reads TGTGCCAGCAGTTTGAACCAGCAAGAGACCCAGTACTTC. Its translation is CASSLNQQETQYF.

V is TRBV5-1 and J is TRBJ2-2; possibly TRBD1 or TRBD2 for D (6 bases each). Germline lookup yields CDR1 SGHRS and CDR2 YFSETQ. The CDR3 is made up of 16 amino acids. V lost 4 bases and J lost 0, with 13 bases in between. The CDR3 spells CASSAGRGANTGELFF. CDR3 sequence (DNA): TGCGCCAGCAGCGCCGGTAGGGGGGCGAACACCGGGGAGCTGTTTTTT.

The CDR3 nucleotides read TGTGCCAGCAGTCCCTGGACAGGGGGCGAGCAGTACTTC. Protein: CASSPWTGGEQYF. This chain joins TRBV27 and TRBJ2-7; 10 nucleotides match TRBD1. The germline V gene has CDR1 MNHEY and CDR2 SMNVEV (reference sequence). The CDR3 extends over 13 amino acids. J was trimmed by 6 bases and V by 5 bases; bases with no gene match: 4.

The genes are TRBV5-4 and TRBJ2-5; no definite D call. This CDR3 comprises 13 residues. Between the trimmed V and J ends, which lost 4 bases and 4 bases, there was a span of 11 bases. Germline values: CDR1 SGHNT, CDR2 YYREEE (reference sequence). The CDR3: CASSAVLGETQYF. Written as DNA, the CDR3 is TGTGCCAGCAGCGCGGTCTTGGGAGAGACCCAGTACTTC. The whole variable domain, remainder taken from reference TRBV5-4 and TRBJ2-5, is ETGVTQSPTHLIKTRGQQVTLRCSSQSGHNTVSWYQQALGQGPQFIFQYYREEENGRGNFPPRFSGLQFPNYSSELNVNALELDDSALYLCASSAVLGETQYFGPGTRLLVL.

The CDR3 sequence is CASSSSGGGNYGYTF. CDR3 nucleotides: TGTGCCAGCAGCTCTTCAGGGGGCGGGAACTATGGCTACACCTTC. The chain links TRBV5-5 to TRBJ1-2; 8 bases agree with TRBD1. Per the germline V gene, CDR1 is SGHKS and CDR2 is YYEKEE (reference sequence). V lost 3 bases, J lost 2 bases, and 6 bases stayed unmatched. The CDR3 totals 15 residues.

The chain is built from TRBV19 and TRBJ1-5, with D possibly being TRBD1 (6 bases). The CDR3 covers 13 residues. Trimming left V 6 bases short and J 7 bases short, with 13 bases between. Germline-derived CDR1 and CDR2 are LNHDA and SQIVND (reference sequence). CDR3 in DNA: TGTGCCAGTAGGTTACAGGGAGGACAGCCCCAGCATTTT. It encodes CASRLQGGQPQHF.